The T cell receptor (beta chain) under discussion was sequenced for a study of vaccination and CD4 T cells after COVID-19. Germline CDR1 is SGHTA and CDR2 is FQGNSA. Trimming left V 5 bases short and J 4 bases short, with 11 bases between. The CDR3 has 13 residues. This clonotype was recorded a few times. The antigen is undetermined. This sample's treatment: roughly nine-day PBMC culture with coronavirus spike peptide pools or control peptides (ViraFEST assay). Oncomine TCR Beta short-read sequencing was applied to DNA from cultured CD4+ T cells. TCRdb ran MiXCR on the PCR reads and lists one entry per CDR3 protein. The data show 9,100 or so distinct CDR3 sequences, with approximately 49% seen just once and around 40% held by the top ten.

Material: CD4+ T cells from blood, cultured in vitro. V gene TRBV7-2 combines with J gene TRBJ1-1, with D uncertain. This TCR was recovered from a human donor who had recovered from COVID-19. The CDR3 DNA follows: TGTGCCAGCAGCCGCGTCCGGAGCACTGAAGCTTTCTTT. It codes for CASSRVRSTEAFF.